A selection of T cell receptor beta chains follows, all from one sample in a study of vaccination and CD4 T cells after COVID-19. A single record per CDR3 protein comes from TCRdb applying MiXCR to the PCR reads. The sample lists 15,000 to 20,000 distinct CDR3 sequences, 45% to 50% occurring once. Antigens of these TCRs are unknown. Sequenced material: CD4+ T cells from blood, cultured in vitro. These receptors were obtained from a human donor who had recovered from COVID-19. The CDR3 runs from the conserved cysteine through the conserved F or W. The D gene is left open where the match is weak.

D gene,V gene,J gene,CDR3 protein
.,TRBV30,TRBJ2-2,CAGLTNTGELFF
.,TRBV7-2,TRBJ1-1,CASSLPHRNTEAFF
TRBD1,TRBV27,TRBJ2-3,CASSLTGTGFTDTQYF
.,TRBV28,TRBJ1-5,CASSLPSNYQPQHF
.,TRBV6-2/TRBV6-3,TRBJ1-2,CASSYSNPLYGYTF
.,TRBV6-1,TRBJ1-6,CASSPAGRGNSPLHF
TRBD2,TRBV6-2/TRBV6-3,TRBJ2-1,CASRPSGRGYNEQFF
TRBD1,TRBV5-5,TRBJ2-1,CASSSAGGLALF
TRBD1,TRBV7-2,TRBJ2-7,CASRSTGTYEQYF
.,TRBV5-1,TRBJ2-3,CASSGKSGTPPGTQYF
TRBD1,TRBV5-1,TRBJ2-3,CASSFGQGAGDTQYF
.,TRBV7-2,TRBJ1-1,CASSIHQNTEAFF
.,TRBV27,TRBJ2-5,CASNRDGPRETQYF
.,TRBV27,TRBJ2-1,CASRRQPSSYNEQFF
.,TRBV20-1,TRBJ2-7,CSAEDLGTYEQYF
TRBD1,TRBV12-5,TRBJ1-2,CASGLVHGQGVDEGGYTF
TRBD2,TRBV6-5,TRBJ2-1,CASSSGTSGFEQFF
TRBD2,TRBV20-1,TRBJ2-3,CSARRLTSGGPTDTQYF
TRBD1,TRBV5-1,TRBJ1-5,CASSLWGQSNQPQHF
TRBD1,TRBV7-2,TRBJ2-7,CASSSRRQQGAVYEQYF
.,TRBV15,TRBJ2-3,CATSRGIYTDTQYF
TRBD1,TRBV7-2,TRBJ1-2,CASSLHTGTAYGYTF
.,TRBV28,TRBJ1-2,CASKLTSYGYTF
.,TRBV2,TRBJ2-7,CASSEALRVGEQYF
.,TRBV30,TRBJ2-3,CAWTESTDTQYF
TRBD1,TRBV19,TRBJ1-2,CASETGGHRALRGYTF
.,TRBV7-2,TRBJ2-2,CASSLRFGGTNTGELFF
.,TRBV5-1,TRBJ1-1,CASSSISGVSNTEAFF
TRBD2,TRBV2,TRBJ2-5,CASTRLAGQQETQYF
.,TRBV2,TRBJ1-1,CASVRGRANTEAFF
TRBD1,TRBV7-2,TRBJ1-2,CASSLEGTGAVYGYTF
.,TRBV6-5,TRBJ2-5,CASSSLSGGQETQYF
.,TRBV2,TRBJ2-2,CASSGLANTGELFF
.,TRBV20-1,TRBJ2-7,CSARVGEGRGYEQYF
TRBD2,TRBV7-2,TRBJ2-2,CASSLALAGNTGELFF
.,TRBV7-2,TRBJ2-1,CASGVRGGRNEQFF
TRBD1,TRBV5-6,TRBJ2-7,CASSWTGRAEQYF
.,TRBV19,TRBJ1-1,CASSILPGTEAFF
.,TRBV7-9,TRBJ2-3,CASFNGVGDTQYF
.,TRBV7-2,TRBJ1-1,CASSTPALSSRVFF
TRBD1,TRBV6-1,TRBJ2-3,CASKQGDTQYF
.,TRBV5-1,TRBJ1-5,CASSSGSADVNQPQHF